One TCR beta chain is described in this entry. The antigen is undetermined. These data are taken from a study of cytomegalovirus exposure and HLA in healthy donors. Study-level points and caveats: Rarity held for most TCR sequences, but there were some public TCRs that occurred in many donors. In vitro, a few CMV-associated chains proved specific for CMV antigens. It was 150 to 200 TCR beta chains that were listed as cytomegalovirus-associated.

PCR was performed using 60 Vbeta and 13 Jbeta primers. TCRdb's copy holds only in-frame clones and misses some; the assay was immunoSEQ multiplex PCR. This sample carries about 160,000 clones, roughly 85% of them seen once, and the ten largest clones take 2% to 2.5%. Trimming removed 7 bases from V and 6 bases from J; junction bases left unmatched: 4. Germline CDR1 MDHEN, CDR2 SYDVKM. The CDR3 covers 12 residues. The sample consisted of PBMCs. The TCR originated in a man aged 35-49 years in good health and CMV-seronegative. This chain uses TRBV28 with TRBJ2-7; 9 bases map to TRBD1. The CDR3 reads CASTKGQGEQYF. DNA of the CDR3: TGTGCCAGCACCAAGGGACAGGGCGAGCAGTACTTC.